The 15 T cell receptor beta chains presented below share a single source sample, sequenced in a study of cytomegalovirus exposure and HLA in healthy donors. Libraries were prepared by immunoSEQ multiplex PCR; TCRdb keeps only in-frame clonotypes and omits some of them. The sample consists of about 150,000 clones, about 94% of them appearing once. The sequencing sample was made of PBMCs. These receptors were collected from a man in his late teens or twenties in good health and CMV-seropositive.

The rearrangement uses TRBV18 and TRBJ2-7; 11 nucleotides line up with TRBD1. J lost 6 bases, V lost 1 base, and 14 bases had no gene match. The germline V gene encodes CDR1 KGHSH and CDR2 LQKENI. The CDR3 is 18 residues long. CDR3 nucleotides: TGTGCCAGCTCACCACTACCACTAGGACAGGGGGCATACCCCGAGCAGTACTTC. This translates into CASSPLPLGQGAYPEQYF.

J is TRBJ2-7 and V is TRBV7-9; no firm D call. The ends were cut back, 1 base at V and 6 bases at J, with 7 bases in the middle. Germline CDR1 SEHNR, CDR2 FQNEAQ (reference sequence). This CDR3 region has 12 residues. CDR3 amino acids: CASSLGLFEQYF. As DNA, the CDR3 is TGTGCCAGCAGCTTAGGTCTTTTCGAGCAGTACTTC.

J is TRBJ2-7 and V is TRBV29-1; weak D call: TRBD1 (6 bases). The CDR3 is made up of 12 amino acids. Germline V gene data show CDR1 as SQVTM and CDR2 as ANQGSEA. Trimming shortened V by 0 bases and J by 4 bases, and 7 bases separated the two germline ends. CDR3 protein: CSVEDRGYEQYF. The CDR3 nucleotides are TGCAGCGTTGAAGACAGGGGATACGAGCAGTACTTC.

As DNA, the CDR3 is TGCGCCAGCAGCACCCAGTCTGGAAACACCATATATTTT. This encodes CASSTQSGNTIYF. The chain has TRBV5-1 and TRBJ1-3; the D is unclear. Germline CDR1 SGHRS, CDR2 YFSETQ. Trimming pared 4 bases from V and 1 base from J, leaving 6 bases between. The CDR3 totals 13 residues.

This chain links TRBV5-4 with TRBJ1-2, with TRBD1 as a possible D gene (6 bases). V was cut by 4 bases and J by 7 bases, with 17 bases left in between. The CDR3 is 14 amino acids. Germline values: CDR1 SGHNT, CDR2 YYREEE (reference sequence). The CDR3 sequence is CASSAPDGTPGYTF. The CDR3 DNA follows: TGTGCCAGCAGCGCCCCCGACGGGACACCTGGCTACACCTTC. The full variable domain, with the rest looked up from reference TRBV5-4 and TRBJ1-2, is ETGVTQSPTHLIKTRGQQVTLRCSSQSGHNTVSWYQQALGQGPQFIFQYYREEENGRGNFPPRFSGLQFPNYSSELNVNALELDDSALYLCASSAPDGTPGYTFGSGTRLTVV.

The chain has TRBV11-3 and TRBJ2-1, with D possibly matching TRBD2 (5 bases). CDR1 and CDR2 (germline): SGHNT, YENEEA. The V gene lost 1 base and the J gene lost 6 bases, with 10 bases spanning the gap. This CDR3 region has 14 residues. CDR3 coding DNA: TGTGCCAGCAGCTTAGGCGGGCTAAGCAATGAGCAGTTCTTC. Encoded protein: CASSLGGLSNEQFF. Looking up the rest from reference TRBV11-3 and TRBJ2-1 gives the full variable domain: EAGVVQSPRYKIIEKKQPVAFWCNPISGHNTLYWYLQNLGQGPELLIRYENEEAVDDSQLPKDRFSAERLKGVDSTLKIQPAELGDSAVYLCASSLGGLSNEQFFGPGTRLTVL.

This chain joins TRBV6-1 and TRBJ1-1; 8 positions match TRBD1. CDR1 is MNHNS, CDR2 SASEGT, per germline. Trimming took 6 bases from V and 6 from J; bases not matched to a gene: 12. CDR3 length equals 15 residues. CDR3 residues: CASRKTGAAEAEAFF. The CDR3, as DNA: TGTGCCAGCAGGAAGACAGGGGCCGCCGAAGCTGAAGCTTTCTTT.

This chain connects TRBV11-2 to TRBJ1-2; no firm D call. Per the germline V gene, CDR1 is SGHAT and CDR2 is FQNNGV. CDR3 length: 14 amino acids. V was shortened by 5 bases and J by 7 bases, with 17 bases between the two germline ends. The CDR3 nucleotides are TGTGCCAGCAGCCTAGCACACAGCCTTGGTGGCTACACCTTC. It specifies CASSLAHSLGGYTF. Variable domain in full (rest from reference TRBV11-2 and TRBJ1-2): EAGVAQSPRYKIIEKRQSVAFWCNPISGHATLYWYQQILGQGPKLLIQFQNNGVVDDSQLPKDRFSAERLKGVDSTLKIQPAKLEDSAVYLCASSLAHSLGGYTFGSGTRLTVV.

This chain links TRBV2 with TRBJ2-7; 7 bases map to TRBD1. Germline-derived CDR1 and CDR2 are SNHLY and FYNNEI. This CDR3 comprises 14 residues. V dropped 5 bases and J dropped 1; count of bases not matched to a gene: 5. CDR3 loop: CASSTGVGSYEQYF. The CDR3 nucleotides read TGTGCCAGCAGTACAGGGGTAGGGTCCTACGAGCAGTACTTC.

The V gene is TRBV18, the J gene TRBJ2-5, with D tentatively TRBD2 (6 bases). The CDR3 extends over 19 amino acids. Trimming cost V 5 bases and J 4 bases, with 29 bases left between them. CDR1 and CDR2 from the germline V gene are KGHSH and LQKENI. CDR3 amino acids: CASSGGAREPQSRTETQYF. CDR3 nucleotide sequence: TGTGCCAGCTCAGGAGGGGCTCGGGAGCCCCAAAGTCGTACAGAGACCCAGTACTTC.

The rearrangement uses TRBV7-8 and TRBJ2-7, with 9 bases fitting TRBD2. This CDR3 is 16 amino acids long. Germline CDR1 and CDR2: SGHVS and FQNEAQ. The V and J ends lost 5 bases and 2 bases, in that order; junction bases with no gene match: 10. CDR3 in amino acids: CASSLIGASGTYEQYF. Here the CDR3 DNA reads TGTGCCAGCAGCCTAATTGGGGCTAGCGGGACCTACGAGCAGTACTTC.

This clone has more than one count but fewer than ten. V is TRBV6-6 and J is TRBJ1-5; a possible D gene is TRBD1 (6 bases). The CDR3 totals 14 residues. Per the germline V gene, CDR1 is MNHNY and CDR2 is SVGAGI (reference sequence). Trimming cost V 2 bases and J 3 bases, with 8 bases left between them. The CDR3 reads CASSYGDTNQPQHF. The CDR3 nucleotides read TGTGCCAGCAGTTACGGGGACACCAATCAGCCCCAGCATTTT.

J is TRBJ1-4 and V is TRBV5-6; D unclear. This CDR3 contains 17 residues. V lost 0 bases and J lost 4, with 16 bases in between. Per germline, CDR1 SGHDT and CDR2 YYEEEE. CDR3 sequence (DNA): TGTGCCAGCAGCTTGGCGGGAAGCCAGCAATTTAATGAAAAACTGTTTTTT. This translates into CASSLAGSQQFNEKLFF.

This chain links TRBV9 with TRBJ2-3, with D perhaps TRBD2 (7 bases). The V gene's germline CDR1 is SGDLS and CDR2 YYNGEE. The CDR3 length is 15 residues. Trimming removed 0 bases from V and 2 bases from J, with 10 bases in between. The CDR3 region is CASSVAGGHTDTQYF. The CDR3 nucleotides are TGTGCCAGCAGCGTAGCGGGGGGACACACAGATACGCAGTATTTT.

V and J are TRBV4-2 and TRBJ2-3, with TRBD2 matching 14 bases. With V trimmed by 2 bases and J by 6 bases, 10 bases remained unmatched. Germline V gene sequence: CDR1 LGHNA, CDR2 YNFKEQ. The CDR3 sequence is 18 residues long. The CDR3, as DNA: TGTGCCAGCAGCCAAACCGGGACTAGCGGGAGTTTTGGTGATACGCAGTATTTT. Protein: CASSQTGTSGSFGDTQYF.